The clone carrying this T cell receptor beta chain has a count of ten or more. Its antigen is undetermined. The sample originates from a study of T cells after yellow fever vaccination. The length of the CDR3 is 14 residues. Germline CDR1 MNHEY, CDR2 SVGAGI. J lost 7 bases, V lost 6 bases, and 5 bases had no gene match. General observations from the study: Clonotypes found in both CD4 and CD8 compartments made up a small share. Post-booster repertoires again held most primary-vaccination clones (roughly 95% CD4, roughly 88% CD8).

TCRdb re-derived calls from the 5' RACE reads in MiXCR, one entry per CDR3 protein. The sample has approximately 300,000 distinct CDR3 sequences, around 6.8% seen once; the top ten hold 15% to 20%. This TCR was recovered from a man aged 18 to 30 who received the YFV17D yellow fever vaccine. The material was PBMCs, obtained about 41 days after the first yellow fever vaccination. This chain connects TRBV6-5 to TRBJ1-6; 8 bases map to TRBD1. CDR3 sequence (DNA): TGTGCCAGCAGCCGGGACAGGTCAAATTCACCCCTCCACTTT. Its protein is CASSRDRSNSPLHF.